This entry lists 3 T cell receptor beta chains sequenced from one sample in a study of cytomegalovirus exposure and HLA in healthy donors. With 60 Vbeta and 13 Jbeta primers, the PCR was carried out. Method: immunoSEQ multiplex PCR; TCRdb's copy keeps in-frame clones and lacks some. The sample consists of about 90,000 clones, around three quarters of them appearing once. Specimen: PBMCs. These TCRs come from a woman aged 50 to 65 in good health and CMV-seropositive.

This chain links TRBV28 with TRBJ1-1; weak D call: TRBD1 (6 bases). Germline V lookup: CDR1 MDHEN, CDR2 SYDVKM. The CDR3 covers 16 residues. The V and J ends lost 8 bases and 0 bases respectively, with 19 bases between them. CDR3 sequence: CASGPTGRALNTEAFF. CDR3 nucleotide sequence: TGTGCCAGCGGTCCGACAGGACGGGCCTTGAACACTGAAGCTTTCTTT.

The chain combines TRBV7-9 with TRBJ1-2; D remains unclear. Germline CDR1 and CDR2: SEHNR and FQNEAQ (reference sequence). This CDR3 comprises 17 residues. The V and J ends lost 1 base and 0 bases respectively, with 15 bases between them. CDR3 region: CASSLETTGSSNYGYTF. CDR3 in DNA: TGTGCCAGCAGCTTAGAAACGACGGGAAGCTCTAACTATGGCTACACCTTC.

The chain has TRBV11-3 and TRBJ2-1, with TRBD1 as a possible D gene (6 bases). The CDR3 is 14 residues long. V shed 1 base and J shed 5 bases, with 9 bases lying between them. The germline V gene encodes CDR1 SGHNT and CDR2 YENEEA. The CDR3 spells CASSLVRGDNEQFF. The CDR3, as DNA: TGTGCCAGCAGCTTAGTCAGGGGAGACAATGAGCAGTTCTTC.